The present TCR beta chain was sequenced within a study of technical replicates of blood from several donors. Some clones are missing from TCRdb's copy, which holds only in-frame ones; the method was immunoSEQ multiplex PCR. The sample has around 67,000 clones; 80% to 95% are singletons. Germline V gene lookup returns CDR1 SQVTM and CDR2 ANQGSEA. The CDR3 consists of 12 residues. V lost 7 bases to trimming and J lost 3 bases; unmatched junction nucleotides: 4. The sequence derives from a human donor in good health. Sequencing was done on a sample of T cells isolated from PBMCs. This rearrangement joins TRBV29-1 to TRBJ2-7; 9 bases line up with TRBD1. This CDR3 is CSAGTGYYEQYF. The CDR3 bases are TGCAGCGCCGGGACAGGGTACTACGAGCAGTACTTC.